This T cell receptor beta chain was profiled in a study of OX40 agonist ivuxolimab in advanced cancers. Turning to the study itself: Head and neck, renal cell, melanoma or hepatocellular carcinoma were the cancers that dose-escalation patients had. Study-wide findings and caveats: CD8+ T cells averaged more expanded clones than CD4+.

Note on this clone: What it binds is not known.

With 3 bases clipped from V and 1 base from J, the junction kept 8 bases outside the gene matches. The CDR3 contains 16 residues. The repertoire was sequenced with immunoSEQ multiplex PCR; TCRdb's copy has only in-frame clones and lacks some. Seen here are 55,000 to 75,000 clones, roughly 85% observed once, and the top ten hold roughly a tenth. The chain joins TRBV23-1 to TRBJ1-2; TRBD1 aligns across 7 bases. TRBV23-1 is an ORF, and what it does is uncertain. The TCR originated in an adult with an advanced solid tumor such as melanoma, head and neck, liver or kidney cancer. This specimen consisted of CD4+ or CD8+ T cells sorted from blood, obtained in a trial of the OX40 agonist ivuxolimab. The CDR3 sequence: CASSHRPTGHNYGYTF. For the CDR3, the DNA is TGCGCCAGCAGTCACCGACCGACAGGGCATAACTATGGCTACACCTTC.